The 18 T cell receptor beta chains reported below all come from one sample, sequenced in a study of shared clonotypes between healthy human individuals. Some clones are missing from TCRdb's copy, which holds only in-frame ones; the method was immunoSEQ multiplex PCR. The sample carries 2 million to 3 million clones, roughly 93% recorded once. The sequencing sample was made of naive CD4+ T cells from PBMCs. Subset described: CD45RA+ positively selected. These receptors all stem from a man aged 18 to 29 in good health. Some clones in this sample may be carry-over from other donors' samples.

The rearrangement links TRBV5-1 to TRBJ2-5, with D possibly TRBD1 on 5 matching bases. V lost 0 bases and J lost 3, with 12 bases in between. The germline V gene has CDR1 SGHRS and CDR2 YFSETQ. The CDR3 consists of 15 residues. CDR3 amino acids: CASSLAGQAKETQYF. The CDR3 DNA sequence: TGCGCCAGCAGCTTGGCCGGACAAGCAAAAGAGACCCAGTACTTC.

The chain links TRBV10-3 to TRBJ2-3, with 7 bases matching TRBD1. The junction had 1 base not matched to a gene; V was cut back by 4 bases and J by 0 bases. The CDR3 has 14 residues. The germline CDR1 and CDR2 sequences are ENHRY and SYGVKD. This chain's CDR3 is CAISGDSSTDTQYF. The CDR3 DNA reads TGTGCCATCAGTGGGGACAGTAGCACAGATACGCAGTATTTT.

CDR3 region: CASSSKTGTSGSSTDTQYF. In DNA form, the CDR3 reads TGTGCCAGCAGCTCCAAAACCGGGACTAGCGGGTCGAGCACAGATACGCAGTATTTT. This rearrangement joins TRBV7-3 to TRBJ2-3; TRBD2 agrees at 12 bases. Germline-derived CDR1 and CDR2 are SGHTA and FQGTGA. The length of the CDR3 is 19 residues. The junction had 11 bases not matched to a gene; V was cut back by 4 bases and J by 0 bases.

The chain employs TRBV4-1 and TRBJ2-7; D could derive from TRBD1 or TRBD2 (5 bases each). V dropped 4 bases and J dropped 1 base, with 26 bases sitting between them. The CDR3 is 19 amino acids. In germline, CDR1 is MGHRA, CDR2 YSYEKL. In DNA form, the CDR3 reads TGCGCCAGCAGCCCTATTTGGCCCTGGGGCCCCTCGGGGTCCTACGAGCAGTACTTC. It specifies CASSPIWPWGPSGSYEQYF.

This clone has a single count. The chain carries TRBV28 and TRBJ1-4; TRBD1 agrees at 10 bases. There are 14 residues in the CDR3. Germline values: CDR1 MDHEN, CDR2 SYDVKM. V lost 6 bases to trimming and J lost 7 bases; unmatched junction nucleotides: 5. The CDR3 sequence: CASSWGQGSEKLFF. CDR3 in DNA: TGTGCCAGCAGCTGGGGACAGGGGAGTGAAAAACTGTTTTTT.

A word on this clone: Other DNA sequences from this sample encode an identical CDR3 as well. The J gene is TRBJ2-3, the V gene TRBV6-1, with D possibly being TRBD1 or TRBD2 (6 bases each). CDR3 length: 13 amino acids. V was cut by 3 bases and J by 4 bases, with 8 bases left in between. CDR1 is MNHNS and CDR2 is SASEGT in the germline V gene. The CDR3 sequence: CASSDRGADTQYF. DNA for the CDR3: TGTGCCAGCAGTGATAGGGGGGCAGATACGCAGTATTTT.

The chain carries TRBV6-6 and TRBJ2-3; D may match TRBD1 or TRBD2 (5 bases each). Germline assignment: CDR1 MNHNY and CDR2 SVGAGI (reference sequence). V lost 7 bases, J lost 3 bases, and 11 bases lay in between. The CDR3 extends over 13 amino acids. Written as DNA, the CDR3 is TGTGCCAGCACGGGGCCGGGAACAGATACGCAGTATTTT. Protein sequence: CASTGPGTDTQYF.

The chain couples TRBV5-4 to TRBJ1-2; 8 bases align to TRBD1. The CDR3 is 13 amino acids. CDR1 is SGHNT, CDR2 YYREEE, per germline (reference sequence). Trimming at V came to 4 bases and at J to 7 bases, leaving 6 bases not matched to a gene. In DNA, the CDR3 is TGTGCCAGCAGCGAGACAGGGGTGGGTGGCTACACCTTC. It encodes CASSETGVGGYTF.

The gene calls are TRBV11-3 and TRBJ1-1; no clear D gene. There are 15 residues in the CDR3. Trimming shortened V by 1 base and J by 1 base, and 10 bases separated the two germline ends. Germline CDR1 is SGHNT and CDR2 is YENEEA. Written as DNA, the CDR3 is TGTGCCAGCAGCTTAGGCCATTATCCGAACACTGAAGCTTTCTTT. Protein sequence: CASSLGHYPNTEAFF.

This chain joins TRBV15 and TRBJ2-4, with a tentative D call TRBD1 (6 bases). The CDR3 consists of 15 residues. CDR1 is LNHNV and CDR2 is YYDKDF in the germline V gene (reference sequence). The V and J ends lost 3 bases and 7 bases respectively, with 16 bases between them. The CDR3 region is CATSSGQTSGNIQYF. The CDR3 bases are TGTGCCACCAGCAGTGGACAGACCTCCGGGAACATTCAGTACTTC.

The chain is built from TRBV6-5 and TRBJ2-1; 8 bases match TRBD2. Germline lookup yields CDR1 MNHEY and CDR2 SVGAGI. V was pared by 2 bases and J by 2 bases, with 2 bases of the junction left unmatched. This CDR3 is built from 15 residues. CDR3 nucleotides: TGTGCCAGCAGTTACAACGGGGGGGCCTACAATGAGCAGTTCTTC. Its protein product is CASSYNGGAYNEQFF.

This chain links TRBV7-6 with TRBJ1-1; perhaps TRBD1 as D (6 bases). The CDR3 is made up of 16 amino acids. V dropped 5 bases and J dropped 4 bases, with 20 bases sitting between them. CDR1 and CDR2 (germline): SGHVS, FNYEAQ. DNA for the CDR3: TGTGCCAGCAGCCGAACCCCGGACAGTCTCCTCACTGAAGCTTTCTTT. Its translation is CASSRTPDSLLTEAFF.

The gene calls are TRBV5-1 and TRBJ2-5; D remains ambiguous. The CDR3 spans 15 residues. V lost 0 bases to trimming and J lost 3 bases, with 12 bases between them. Germline V gene data show CDR1 as SGHRS and CDR2 as YFSETQ. The CDR3 DNA follows: TGCGCCAGCAGCTTGGTGGGTTCCGGAGAAGAGACCCAGTACTTC. This gives the protein CASSLVGSGEETQYF.

The chain combines TRBV10-1 with TRBJ2-3; 8 nucleotides agree with TRBD2. Germline V gives CDR1 WNHNN, CDR2 SYGVQD (reference sequence). CDR3 length: 17 residues. The V and J ends lost 5 bases and 4 bases, in that order; junction bases with no gene match: 14. Here the CDR3 reads CASSPLAGGSSADTQYF. The CDR3 bases are TGCGCCAGCAGTCCTCTAGCGGGCGGAAGCTCAGCAGATACGCAGTATTTT.

This chain links TRBV10-3 with TRBJ2-5, with D tentatively TRBD2 (6 bases). V lost 1 base and J 2 bases, leaving 14 bases between the germline ends. This CDR3 has 16 residues. CDR1 and CDR2 (germline): ENHRY, SYGVKD. The DNA for the CDR3 is TGTGCCATCAGTGAGTTTAAGGGGACTGCACAAGAGACCCAGTACTTC. Protein sequence: CAISEFKGTAQETQYF.

J is TRBJ2-3 and V is TRBV7-3; 9 positions agree with TRBD2. J gave up 2 bases and V 3 bases, and 3 bases lay outside the gene matches. Germline V CDR1 and CDR2: SGHTA, FQGTGA. This CDR3 contains 15 residues. The CDR3 protein is CASSFLAGATDTQYF. The CDR3 DNA is TGTGCCAGCAGCTTTTTAGCGGGGGCCACAGATACGCAGTATTTT.

As for this clone: The same CDR3 is also encoded by other DNA sequences in this sample. V gene TRBV5-1 combines with J gene TRBJ2-5, with TRBD1 identical over 7 bases. V was pared by 3 bases and J by 3 bases, with 2 bases of the junction left unmatched. The germline gives CDR1 SGHRS, CDR2 YFSETQ. The CDR3 covers 13 residues. The CDR3 is CASSSGTEETQYF. CDR3 bases: TGCGCCAGCAGCTCAGGGACAGAAGAGACCCAGTACTTC.

Remarks on this clone: Other DNA sequences within the sample encode an identical CDR3. The V gene is TRBV5-1, the J gene TRBJ2-1; possibly TRBD1 for D (6 bases). Germline lookup yields CDR1 SGHRS and CDR2 YFSETQ. Trimming removed 1 base at V and 0 bases at J, with 8 bases between. The CDR3 has 15 amino acids. CDR3 DNA: TGCGCCAGCAGCTTGTTGGACAGCTCCTACAATGAGCAGTTCTTC. Encoded protein: CASSLLDSSYNEQFF.